The rows below give T cell receptor beta chains drawn from one sample of a study of T cells after yellow fever vaccination. MiXCR was run by TCRdb on the 5' RACE reads, yielding one entry per CDR3 protein. The sample carries some 96,000 distinct CDR3 sequences, over 8% recorded once. Sequencing used CD8+ T cells not binding an NS4B(214-222) dextramer, sorted from PBMCs, obtained around 15 days after the first yellow fever vaccination. Receptors originate from a man aged 18-30 years who received the YFV17D yellow fever vaccine. CDR3s include the opening cysteine and the closing phenylalanine or tryptophan. The D gene is left open where the match is weak. Clone size is stated in some rows and not others, as once, few, many or a class when expanded.

j_gene	d_gene	v_gene	abundance	CDR3nt	CDR3aa
TRBJ1-4	TRBD1	TRBV3-1	NA	TGTGCCAGCAGCCGCAACCGCTTGACAGGGGTTAGGGAAAAACTGTTTTTT	CASSRNRLTGVREKLFF
TRBJ1-3	NA	TRBV7-9	few	TGTGCCAGCAGTTCCTTCCAGGGGCTTGCTGGAAACACCATATATTTT	CASSSFQGLAGNTIYF
TRBJ2-5	NA	TRBV23-1	NA	TGCGCCACAAGGGACCGTCAAGAGACCCAGTACTTC	CATRDRQETQYF
TRBJ1-6	NA	TRBV4-1	few	TGCGCCAGCAGCCAAGATAGAATTTCACCCCTCCACTTT	CASSQDRISPLHF
TRBJ1-1	NA	TRBV5-5	few	TGTGCCAGCAGCTTGTGGCTACAGATGAACACTGAAGCTTTCTTT	CASSLWLQMNTEAFF
TRBJ1-2	TRBD1	TRBV4-1	NA	TGCGCCAGCAGCCCCACTGTGGGGGACAGGGGGCGAAACTATGGCTACACCTTC	CASSPTVGDRGRNYGYTF
TRBJ1-1	TRBD1	TRBV25-1	NA	TGTGCCAGCAGCAATGGACAGGGCATCACTGAAGCTTTCTTT	CASSNGQGITEAFF
TRBJ2-5	TRBD2	TRBV20-1	many	TGCAGTGCGCTAGCGAGGGGACTAGGAGAGACCCAGTACTTC	CSALARGLGETQYF
TRBJ1-5	NA	TRBV7-6	few	TGTGCCAGCAGCGGAGGGGTCAGTAGGACTCAGCCCCAGCATTTT	CASSGGVSRTQPQHF
TRBJ2-2	NA	TRBV27	few	TGTGCCAGCATGGGGCTAAACACCGGGGAGCTGTTTTTT	CASMGLNTGELFF
TRBJ2-7	NA	TRBV7-2	few	TGTGCCAGCAGCTTAGCAACGAGGGGGGCCTACGAGCAGTACTTC	CASSLATRGAYEQYF
TRBJ1-6	TRBD1	TRBV7-6	NA	TGTGCCAGCAGCTCGGGACAGTTCTATAATTCACCCCTCCACTTT	CASSSGQFYNSPLHF
TRBJ2-1	NA	TRBV12-5	NA	TGTGCTAGTGGTCCCGGGACTGGCTACAATGAGCAGTTCTTC	CASGPGTGYNEQFF
TRBJ2-2	NA	TRBV12-3/TRBV12-4	few	TGTGCCAGCAGCCACAGGGTATCGGGGGAGCTGTTTTTT	CASSHRVSGELFF
TRBJ1-6	TRBD1	TRBV5-5	NA	TGTGCCAGCAGCCCACCCCTTGGACAGGAAAATTCACCCCTCCACTTT	CASSPPLGQENSPLHF
TRBJ1-1	NA	TRBV29-1	NA	TGCAGCGTTGGGCTAGGGGGCACTGAAGCTTTCTTT	CSVGLGGTEAFF
TRBJ2-3	NA	TRBV5-1	many	TGCGCCAGCAGCTTGGTCCGCGGGAGCACAGATACGCAGTATTTT	CASSLVRGSTDTQYF
TRBJ2-3	NA	TRBV7-9	NA	TGTGCCAGCAGCCTTGTCAGGAGTCCAGATACGCAGTATTTT	CASSLVRSPDTQYF
TRBJ2-1	NA	TRBV19	few	TGTGCCAGTAGTATACACCCGGCAGGGTCCTCCTACAATGAGCAGTTCTTC	CASSIHPAGSSYNEQFF
TRBJ2-3	NA	TRBV5-6	few	TGTGCCAGCAGCTTGGCGTGGGGGGGGCCTAGCACAGATACGCAGTATTTT	CASSLAWGGPSTDTQYF
TRBJ1-1	NA	TRBV5-1	NA	TGCGCCAGCAGCTTGGCGGGTCCGGGTAGGGTCACTGAAGCTTTCTTT	CASSLAGPGRVTEAFF
TRBJ1-1	NA	TRBV14	NA	TGTGCCAGCAGCCAAGAAACGGGAGTCACTGAAGCTTTCTTT	CASSQETGVTEAFF
TRBJ1-5	NA	TRBV7-3	NA	TGTGCCAGCAGCTTTGGGACCTATCAGCCCCAGCATTTT	CASSFGTYQPQHF
TRBJ2-7	TRBD1	TRBV5-1	NA	TGCGCCAGCAGCTTGGCCCTCGACAGGGCCGGATCCTACGAGCAGTACTTC	CASSLALDRAGSYEQYF
TRBJ2-1	TRBD2	TRBV14	few	TGTGCCAGCAGCTACCGGGGAGGGTCCTACAATGAGCAGTTCTTC	CASSYRGGSYNEQFF
TRBJ2-3	TRBD2	TRBV6-4	many	TGTGCCAGCAGTGACTCAGCGGGGGGGCCAGATACGCAGTATTTT	CASSDSAGGPDTQYF
TRBJ2-2	NA	TRBV7-9	few	TGTGCCAGCAGCTTAGGGCCAGGGGAGCTGTTTTTT	CASSLGPGELFF
TRBJ2-3	NA	TRBV27	few	TGTGCCAGCAGAATAGGCCCCGCAGATACGCAGTATTTT	CASRIGPADTQYF
TRBJ2-3	NA	TRBV7-8	few	TGTGCCAGCAGCTTACGGTTCGGCCGAACTAGGACAGATACGCAGTATTTT	CASSLRFGRTRTDTQYF
TRBJ2-2	NA	TRBV4-1	few	TGCGCCAGCAGTGTCCGGGAAGCGGACACCGGGGAGCTGTTTTTT	CASSVREADTGELFF
TRBJ1-4	NA	TRBV7-9	NA	TGTGCCAGCAGCGGTCCGGCAACTAATGAAAAACTGTTTTTT	CASSGPATNEKLFF
TRBJ1-5	TRBD1	TRBV6-5	few	TGTGCCAGCAGTTTTCAGGGGGCGAATCAGCCCCAGCATTTT	CASSFQGANQPQHF
TRBJ1-1	NA	TRBV29-1	few	TGCAGCGTGAACCGGTGGTCTGAAGCTTTCTTT	CSVNRWSEAFF
TRBJ2-1	NA	TRBV20-1	few	TGCAGTGCTAGGGAAGCCCTCTATGAGCAGTTCTTC	CSAREALYEQFF
TRBJ2-5	TRBD2	TRBV9	many	TGTGCCAGCAGCGTTAGCGGGGGTCAAGAGACCCAGTACTTC	CASSVSGGQETQYF
TRBJ2-5	NA	TRBV2	NA	TGTGCCAGCAGTGATGAGGGCTTCCCTGGGGCCCAGTACTTC	CASSDEGFPGAQYF
TRBJ2-1	TRBD1	TRBV5-1	few	TGCGCCAGCGGAGGGACAGGGGGGGTCAATGAGCAGTTCTTC	CASGGTGGVNEQFF
TRBJ1-6	NA	TRBV21-1	NA	TGTGCCAGCAGCAAAGCTGGGACAGGGAATTCACCCCTCCACTTT	CASSKAGTGNSPLHF
TRBJ1-2	NA	TRBV15	NA	TGTGCCACCAGCCCAGGGAGGGAAGGGTATGGCTACACCTTC	CATSPGREGYGYTF
TRBJ2-7	TRBD1	TRBV5-1	NA	TGCGCCAGCAGCTTGGGGTGGGGACAGACAGAATTATACGAGCAGTACTTC	CASSLGWGQTELYEQYF
TRBJ1-2	TRBD1	TRBV6-1	few	TGTGCCAGCAGCCAATGGACAGGGGGCTACTATGGCTACACCTTC	CASSQWTGGYYGYTF
TRBJ2-2	TRBD2	TRBV20-1	NA	TGCAGTGCTAGACTCACTAGCGGGTCCAACGCGAACACCGGGGAGCTGTTTTTT	CSARLTSGSNANTGELFF
TRBJ2-7	NA	TRBV11-2	NA	TGTGCCAGCAGCCCAGGGAACGGCGAGCAGTACTTC	CASSPGNGEQYF
TRBJ2-1	NA	TRBV5-4	NA	TGTGCCAGCAGCACCGACAAAGGCTACAATGAGCAGTTCTTC	CASSTDKGYNEQFF
TRBJ1-1	NA	TRBV12-3/TRBV12-4	many	TGTGCCAGCAGTTTCTGGTCCGACACTGAAGCTTTCTTT	CASSFWSDTEAFF
TRBJ2-5	NA	TRBV7-6	NA	TGTGCCAGCAGCTTAGCGAGCCAAGAGACCCAGTACTTC	CASSLASQETQYF
TRBJ1-1	NA	TRBV4-3	NA	TGCGCCAGCAGCCAAGAATGGGTGGGAACTGAAGCTTTCTTT	CASSQEWVGTEAFF
TRBJ2-1	NA	TRBV11-2	few	TGTGCCAGCAGACAAGGGGGGGACAATGAGCAGTTCTTC	CASRQGGDNEQFF
TRBJ1-2	NA	TRBV7-6	few	TGTGCCAGCAGCCCCCTGGCTTTGAGGGGGGCCCTTGGCTACACCTTC	CASSPLALRGALGYTF
TRBJ1-6	NA	TRBV4-3	few	TGCGCCAGCAGCCAAGATTCAACAGGGTCGAGTTCACCCCTCCACTTT	CASSQDSTGSSSPLHF